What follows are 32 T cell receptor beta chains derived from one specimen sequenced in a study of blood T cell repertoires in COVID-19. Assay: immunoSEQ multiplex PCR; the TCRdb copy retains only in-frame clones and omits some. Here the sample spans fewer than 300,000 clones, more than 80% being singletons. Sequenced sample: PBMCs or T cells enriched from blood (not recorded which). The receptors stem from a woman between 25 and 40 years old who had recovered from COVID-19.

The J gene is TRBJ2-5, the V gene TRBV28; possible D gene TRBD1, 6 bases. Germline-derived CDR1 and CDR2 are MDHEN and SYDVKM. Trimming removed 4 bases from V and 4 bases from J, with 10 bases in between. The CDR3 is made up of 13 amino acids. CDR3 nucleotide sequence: TGTGCCAGCAGTTCCCGGACAGCAGAGACCCAGTACTTC. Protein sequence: CASSSRTAETQYF.

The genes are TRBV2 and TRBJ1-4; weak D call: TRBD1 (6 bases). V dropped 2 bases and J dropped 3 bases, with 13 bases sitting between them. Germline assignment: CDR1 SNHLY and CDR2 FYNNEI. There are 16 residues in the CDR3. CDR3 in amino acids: CASSEIRTAPNEKLFF. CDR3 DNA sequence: TGTGCCAGCAGTGAAATCCGGACAGCACCTAATGAAAAACTGTTTTTT.

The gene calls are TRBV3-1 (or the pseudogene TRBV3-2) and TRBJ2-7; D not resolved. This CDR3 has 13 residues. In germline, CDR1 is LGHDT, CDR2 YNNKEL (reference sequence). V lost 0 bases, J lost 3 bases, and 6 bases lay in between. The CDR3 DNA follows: TGTGCCAGCAGCCAAGATTTAAACTACGAGCAGTACTTC. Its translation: CASSQDLNYEQYF.

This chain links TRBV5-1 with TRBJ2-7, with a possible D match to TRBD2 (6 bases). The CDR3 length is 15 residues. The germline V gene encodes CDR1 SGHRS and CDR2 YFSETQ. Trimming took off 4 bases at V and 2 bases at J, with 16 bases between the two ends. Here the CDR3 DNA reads TGCGCCAGCAGCGAGCCGGGACTGAGGACCTACGAGCAGTACTTC. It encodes CASSEPGLRTYEQYF.

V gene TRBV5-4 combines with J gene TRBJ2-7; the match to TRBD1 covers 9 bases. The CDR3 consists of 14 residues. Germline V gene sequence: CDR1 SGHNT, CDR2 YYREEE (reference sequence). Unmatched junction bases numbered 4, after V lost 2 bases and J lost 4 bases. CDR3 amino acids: CASSFGTGPYEQYF. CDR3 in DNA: TGTGCCAGCAGCTTCGGGACAGGGCCTTACGAGCAGTACTTC.

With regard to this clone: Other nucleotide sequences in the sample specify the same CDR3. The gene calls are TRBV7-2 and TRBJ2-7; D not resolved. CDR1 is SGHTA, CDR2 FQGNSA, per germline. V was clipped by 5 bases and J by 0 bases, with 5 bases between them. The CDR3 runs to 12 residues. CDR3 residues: CASSPSSYEQYF. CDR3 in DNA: TGTGCCAGCAGCCCGAGCTCCTACGAGCAGTACTTC.

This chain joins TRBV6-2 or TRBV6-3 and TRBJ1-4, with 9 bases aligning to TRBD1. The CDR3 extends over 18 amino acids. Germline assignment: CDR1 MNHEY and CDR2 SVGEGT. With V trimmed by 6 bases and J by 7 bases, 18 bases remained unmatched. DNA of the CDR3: TGTGCCAGCAGCCGCCTCTATACTAACAGGGGGCAGGGTGAAAAACTGTTTTTT. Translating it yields CASSRLYTNRGQGEKLFF.

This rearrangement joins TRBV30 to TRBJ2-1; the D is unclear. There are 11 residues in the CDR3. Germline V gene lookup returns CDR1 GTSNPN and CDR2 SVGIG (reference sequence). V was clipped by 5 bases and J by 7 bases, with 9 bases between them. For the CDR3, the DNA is TGTGCCTGGGCCCAGAGGAATGAGCAGTTCTTC. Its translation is CAWAQRNEQFF.

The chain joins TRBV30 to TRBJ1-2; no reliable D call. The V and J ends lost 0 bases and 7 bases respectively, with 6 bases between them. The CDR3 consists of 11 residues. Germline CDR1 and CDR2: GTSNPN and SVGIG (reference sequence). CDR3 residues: CAWSVPGGYTF. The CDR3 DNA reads TGTGCCTGGAGTGTCCCCGGTGGCTACACCTTC.

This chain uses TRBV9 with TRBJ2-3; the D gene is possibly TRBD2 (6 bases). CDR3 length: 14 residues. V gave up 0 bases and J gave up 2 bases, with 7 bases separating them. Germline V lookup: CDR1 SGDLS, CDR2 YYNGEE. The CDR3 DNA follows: TGTGCCAGCAGCGTAGTAGCGGACACAGATACGCAGTATTTT. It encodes CASSVVADTDTQYF.

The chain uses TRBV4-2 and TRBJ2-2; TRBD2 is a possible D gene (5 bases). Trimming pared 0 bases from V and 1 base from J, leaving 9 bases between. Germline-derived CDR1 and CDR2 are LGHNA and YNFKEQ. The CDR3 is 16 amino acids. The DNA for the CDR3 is TGTGCCAGCAGCCAAGAGCTGACTAAGAACACCGGGGAGCTGTTTTTT. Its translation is CASSQELTKNTGELFF.

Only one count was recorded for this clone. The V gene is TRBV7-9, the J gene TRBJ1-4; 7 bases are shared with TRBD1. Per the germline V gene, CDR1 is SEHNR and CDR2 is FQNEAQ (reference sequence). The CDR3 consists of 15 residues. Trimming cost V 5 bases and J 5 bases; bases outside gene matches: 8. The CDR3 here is CASSLPTGQNEKLFF. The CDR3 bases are TGTGCCAGCAGCCTACCGACAGGGCAGAATGAAAAACTGTTTTTT.

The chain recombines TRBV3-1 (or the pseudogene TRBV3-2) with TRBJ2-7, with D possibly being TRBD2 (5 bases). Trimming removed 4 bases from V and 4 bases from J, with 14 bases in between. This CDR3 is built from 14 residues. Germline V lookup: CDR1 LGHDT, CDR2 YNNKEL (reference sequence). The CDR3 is CASSPQRVSYEQYF. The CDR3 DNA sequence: TGTGCCAGCAGCCCGCAGAGGGTGTCGTACGAGCAGTACTTC.

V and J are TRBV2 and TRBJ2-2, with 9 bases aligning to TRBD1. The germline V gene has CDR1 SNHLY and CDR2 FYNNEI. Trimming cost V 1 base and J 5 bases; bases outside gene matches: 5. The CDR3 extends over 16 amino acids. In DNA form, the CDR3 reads TGTGCCAGCAGTGAAGACAGGGGGCGCATTACCGGGGAGCTGTTTTTT. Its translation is CASSEDRGRITGELFF.

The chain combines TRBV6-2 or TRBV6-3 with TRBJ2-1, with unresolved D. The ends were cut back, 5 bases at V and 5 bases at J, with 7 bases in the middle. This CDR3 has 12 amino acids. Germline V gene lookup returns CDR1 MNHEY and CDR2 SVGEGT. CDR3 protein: CASSQTNNEQFF. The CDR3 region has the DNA TGTGCCAGCAGTCAAACAAACAATGAGCAGTTCTTC.

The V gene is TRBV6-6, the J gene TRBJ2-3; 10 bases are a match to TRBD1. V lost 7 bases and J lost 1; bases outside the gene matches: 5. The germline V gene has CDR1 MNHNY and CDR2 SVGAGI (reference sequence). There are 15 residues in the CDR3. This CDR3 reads CASIPDRGRTDTQYF. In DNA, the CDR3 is TGTGCCAGCATACCAGACAGGGGGCGCACAGATACGCAGTATTTT.

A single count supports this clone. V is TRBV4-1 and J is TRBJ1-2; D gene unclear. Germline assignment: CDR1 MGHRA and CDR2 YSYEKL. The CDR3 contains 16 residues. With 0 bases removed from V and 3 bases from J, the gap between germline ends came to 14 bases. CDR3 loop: CASSQDAAYSHYGYTF. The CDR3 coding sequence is TGCGCCAGCAGCCAAGATGCGGCATACTCCCACTATGGCTACACCTTC.

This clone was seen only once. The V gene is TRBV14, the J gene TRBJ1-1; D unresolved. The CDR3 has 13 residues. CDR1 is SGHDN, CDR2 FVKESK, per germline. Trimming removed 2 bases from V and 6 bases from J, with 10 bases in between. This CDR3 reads CASSQSESAEAFF. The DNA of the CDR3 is TGTGCCAGCAGCCAATCCGAGTCGGCTGAAGCTTTCTTT.

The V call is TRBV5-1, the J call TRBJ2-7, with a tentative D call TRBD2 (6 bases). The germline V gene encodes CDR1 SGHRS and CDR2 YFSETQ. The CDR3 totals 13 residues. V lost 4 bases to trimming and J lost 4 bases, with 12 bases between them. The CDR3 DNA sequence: TGCGCCAGCAGCCCAACGACTAGTTACGAGCAGTACTTC. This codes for CASSPTTSYEQYF.

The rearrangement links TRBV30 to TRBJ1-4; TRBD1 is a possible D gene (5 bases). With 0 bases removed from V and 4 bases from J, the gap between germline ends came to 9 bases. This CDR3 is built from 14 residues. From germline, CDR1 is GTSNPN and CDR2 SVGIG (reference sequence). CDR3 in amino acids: CAWSVTQGNEKLFF. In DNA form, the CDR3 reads TGTGCCTGGAGTGTAACGCAGGGTAATGAAAAACTGTTTTTT.

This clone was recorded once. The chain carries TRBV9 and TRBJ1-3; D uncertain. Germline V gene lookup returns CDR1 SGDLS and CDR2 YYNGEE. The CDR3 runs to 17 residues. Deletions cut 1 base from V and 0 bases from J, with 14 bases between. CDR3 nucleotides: TGTGCCAGCAGCGTAAATTCAGGCCTTCACTCTGGAAACACCATATATTTT. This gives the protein CASSVNSGLHSGNTIYF. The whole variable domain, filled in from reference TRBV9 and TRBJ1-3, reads DSGVTQTPKHLITATGQRVTLRCSPRSGDLSVYWYQQSLDQGLQFLIQYYNGEERAKGNILERFSAQQFPDLHSELNLSSLELGDSALYFCASSVNSGLHSGNTIYFGEGSWLTVV.

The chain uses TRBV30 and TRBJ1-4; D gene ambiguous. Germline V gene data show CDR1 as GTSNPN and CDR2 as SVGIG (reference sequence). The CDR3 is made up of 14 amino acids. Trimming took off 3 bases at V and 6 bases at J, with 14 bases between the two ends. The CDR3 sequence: CAWSLLGRYEKLFF. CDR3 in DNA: TGTGCCTGGAGCCTACTAGGGCGGTATGAAAAACTGTTTTTT.

The CDR3 DNA is TGTGCCAGCAGCTTCGGGATTTCTGAAGCTTTCTTT. It encodes CASSFGISEAFF. The chain joins TRBV11-2 to TRBJ1-1; D ambiguous. V shed 3 bases and J shed 6 bases, with 8 bases lying between them. The CDR3 has 12 amino acids. Germline lookup yields CDR1 SGHAT and CDR2 FQNNGV. Full variable domain (missing parts from reference TRBV11-2 and TRBJ1-1): EAGVAQSPRYKIIEKRQSVAFWCNPISGHATLYWYQQILGQGPKLLIQFQNNGVVDDSQLPKDRFSAERLKGVDSTLKIQPAKLEDSAVYLCASSFGISEAFFGQGTRLTVV.

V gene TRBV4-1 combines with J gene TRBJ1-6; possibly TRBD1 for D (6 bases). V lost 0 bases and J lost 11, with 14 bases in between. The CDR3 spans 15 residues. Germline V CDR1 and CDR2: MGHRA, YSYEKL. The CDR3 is CASSQDPGEYAPLHF. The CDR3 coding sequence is TGCGCCAGCAGCCAAGATCCAGGGGAGTACGCACCCCTCCACTTT.

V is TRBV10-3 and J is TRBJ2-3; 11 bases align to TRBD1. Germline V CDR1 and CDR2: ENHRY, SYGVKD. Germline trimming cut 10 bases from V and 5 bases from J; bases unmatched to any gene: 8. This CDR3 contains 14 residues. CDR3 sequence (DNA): TGTGCCACCGGGGACAGGGGGTCAGAAGATACGCAGTATTTT. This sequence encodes CATGDRGSEDTQYF.

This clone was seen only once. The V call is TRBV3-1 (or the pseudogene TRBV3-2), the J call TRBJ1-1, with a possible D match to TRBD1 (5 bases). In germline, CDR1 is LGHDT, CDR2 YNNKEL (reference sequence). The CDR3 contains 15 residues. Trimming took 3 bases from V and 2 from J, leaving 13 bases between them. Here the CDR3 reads CASSQGSGINTEAFF. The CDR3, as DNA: TGTGCCAGCAGCCAGGGTTCAGGGATAAACACTGAAGCTTTCTTT.

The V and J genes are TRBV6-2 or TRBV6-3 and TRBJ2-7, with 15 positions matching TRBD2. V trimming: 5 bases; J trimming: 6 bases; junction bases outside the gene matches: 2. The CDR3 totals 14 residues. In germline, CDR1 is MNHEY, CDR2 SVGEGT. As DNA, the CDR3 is TGTGCCAGCAGTCAGGGACTAGCGGGAGGCGAGCAGTACTTC. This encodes CASSQGLAGGEQYF.

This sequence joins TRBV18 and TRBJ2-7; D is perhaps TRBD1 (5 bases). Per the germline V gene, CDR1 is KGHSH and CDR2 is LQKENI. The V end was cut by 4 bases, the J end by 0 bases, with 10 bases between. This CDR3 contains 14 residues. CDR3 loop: CASSRGQSSYEQYF. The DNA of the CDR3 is TGTGCCAGCTCACGCGGACAAAGCTCCTACGAGCAGTACTTC. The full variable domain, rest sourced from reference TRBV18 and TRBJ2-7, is NAGVMQNPRHLVRRRGQEARLRCSPMKGHSHVYWYRQLPEEGLKFMVYLQKENIIDESGMPKERFSAEFPKEGPSILRIQQVVRGDSAAYFCASSRGQSSYEQYFGPGTRLTVT.

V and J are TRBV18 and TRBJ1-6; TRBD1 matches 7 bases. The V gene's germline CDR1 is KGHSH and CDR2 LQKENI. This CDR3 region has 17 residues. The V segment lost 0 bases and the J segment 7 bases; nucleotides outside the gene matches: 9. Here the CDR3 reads CASSPPEQGVRNSPLHF. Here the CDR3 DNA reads TGTGCCAGCTCACCACCGGAGCAGGGGGTTAGGAATTCACCCCTCCACTTT.

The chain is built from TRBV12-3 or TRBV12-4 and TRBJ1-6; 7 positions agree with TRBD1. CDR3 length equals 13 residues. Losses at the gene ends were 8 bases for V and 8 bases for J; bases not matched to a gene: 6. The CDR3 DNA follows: TGTGCCAGCCGGGACAGTCCCCATTCACCCCTCCACTTT. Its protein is CASRDSPHSPLHF.

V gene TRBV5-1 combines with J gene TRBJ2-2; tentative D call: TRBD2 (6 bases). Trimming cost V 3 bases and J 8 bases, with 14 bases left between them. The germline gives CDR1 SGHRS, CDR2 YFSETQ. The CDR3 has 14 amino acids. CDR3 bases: TGCGCCAGCAGCTCGGGACTGCTCAGTGGGGAGCTGTTTTTT. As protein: CASSSGLLSGELFF.

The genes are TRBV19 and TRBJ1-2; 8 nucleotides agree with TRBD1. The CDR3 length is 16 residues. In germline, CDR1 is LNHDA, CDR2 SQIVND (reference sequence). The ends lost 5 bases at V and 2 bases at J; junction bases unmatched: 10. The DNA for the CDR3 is TGTGCCAGTAGTCTTTCGGGACAGGCCGGGAACTATGGCTACACCTTC. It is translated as CASSLSGQAGNYGYTF.